This T cell receptor (beta chain) was retrieved from a study of regulatory T cells in long-lasting Graves disease. From germline, CDR1 is WNHNN and CDR2 SYGVQD (reference sequence). The length of the CDR3 is 17 residues. Trimming removed 4 bases from V and 4 bases from J; junction bases left unmatched: 7. iRepertoire HTBI primers and Arm-PCR of CDR3 regions built TCR beta libraries. TCRdb called the multiplex PCR reads again in MiXCR, with one record for every CDR3 protein. Of roughly 420,000 distinct CDR3 sequences listed, 12% to 15% are singletons. Time point meaning: newly diagnosed GD, antithyroid drugs for less than 3 months. Isolated PBMC RNA provided the starting material for the TCR library. This clonotype was counted at least ten times. The data were also submitted as part of a second study, on T cells in Graves' hyperthyroidism and ophthalmopathy. In that study: Most expanded thyroid clonotypes above 0.001 also appeared in blood.

The receptor was isolated from a woman aged 45-65 years with Graves disease. The chain links TRBV10-1 to TRBJ2-1; the match to TRBD2 covers 13 bases. This material consisted of peripheral blood mononuclear cells (PBMCs), taken at new diagnosis, from a patient treated with antithyroid drugs. CDR3 residues: CASSGQSGLAGYNEQFF. In nucleotides, the CDR3 is TGCGCCAGCAGTGGGCAGTCGGGACTAGCGGGGTACAATGAGCAGTTCTTC.